This T cell receptor beta chain appears in the sequencing data of a study of blood T cell repertoires in COVID-19. Study-level background: Acute and convalescent COVID-19 specimens originated in the United States, Italy and Spain. The analysed material was cDNA or gDNA that came from T cells, B-cell-depleted T cells, or PBMCs.

The CDR3 consists of 13 residues. J was trimmed by 5 bases and V by 0 bases; bases with no gene match: 1. Germline values: CDR1 SGHRS, CDR2 YFSETQ. In the authors' methods: Amplification of reference gene primers provided the estimated nucleated cell counts. The protocol was immunoSEQ multiplex PCR, while the TCRdb copy is restricted to in-frame clones and leaves out a portion. That table is the source of V, J and clone size, and D and trimming were worked out from the DNA. This table holds roughly 240,000 clones, approximately 84% found once. Material for sequencing was peripheral blood. This receptor was identified in a woman of 80 years or more with acute or convalescent COVID-19. V gene TRBV5-1 combines with J gene TRBJ2-7; 8 bases fit TRBD1. In DNA form, the CDR3 reads TGCGCCAGCAGCTTGGGACAGGGGAACGAGCAGTACTTC. It encodes CASSLGQGNEQYF.